This T cell receptor (beta chain) emerged from a study of cytomegalovirus exposure and HLA in healthy donors. Broader study findings: A later analysis reportedly found fewer N-insertions in an Asian-associated ancestry cluster than the roughly 670-donor mean.

13 Jbeta primers and 60 Vbeta primers were used for the PCR. Authors' methods: Roughly 11 million of the 60 million to 90 million unique TCR beta chains counted in a later analysis were shared. The method was immunoSEQ multiplex PCR; TCRdb's version includes in-frame clones alone and lacks a portion of them. V and J calls and clone size follow that table, whereas D and trimming were derived from the DNA. The sample consists of around 110,000 clones, 8.5% to 10% of them appearing once. Everyone who donated was a healthy bone marrow donor. Of note for this clone: Its antigen remains unknown.

Sample: PBMCs. The clonotype was recovered from a man in his thirties or forties in good health and CMV-seronegative.

The CDR3 loop is CASSGTGEVNEQYF. CDR3 coding DNA: TGTGCCAGCAGTGGGACAGGGGAGGTTAACGAGCAGTACTTC. The chain has TRBV6-5 and TRBJ2-7, with 10 bases fitting TRBD1. Trimming took 5 bases from V and 5 from J; bases not matched to a gene: 6. Germline-derived CDR1 and CDR2 are MNHEY and SVGAGI. The CDR3 runs to 14 residues.